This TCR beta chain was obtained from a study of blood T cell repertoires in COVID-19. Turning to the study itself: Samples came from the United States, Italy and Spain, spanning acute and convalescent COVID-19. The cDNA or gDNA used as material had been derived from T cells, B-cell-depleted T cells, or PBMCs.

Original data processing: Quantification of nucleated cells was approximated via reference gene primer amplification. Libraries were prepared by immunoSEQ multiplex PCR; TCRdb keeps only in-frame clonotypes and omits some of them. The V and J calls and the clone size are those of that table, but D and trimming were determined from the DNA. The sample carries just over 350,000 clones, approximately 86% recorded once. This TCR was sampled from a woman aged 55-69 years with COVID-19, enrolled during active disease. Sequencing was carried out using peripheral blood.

The CDR3 sequence: CASSEENPLNYGYTF. CDR3 in DNA: TGTGCCAGCAGTGAAGAAAACCCACTGAACTATGGCTACACCTTC. The V call is TRBV25-1, the J call TRBJ1-2, with D uncertain. The CDR3 loop spans 15 amino acids. CDR1 is MGHDK and CDR2 is SYGVNS in the germline V gene. V was clipped by 2 bases and J by 2 bases, with 12 bases between them.